The sequence of this T cell receptor (beta chain) was determined in a study of blood T cell repertoires in COVID-19. Study summary: Nucleic acid was either cDNA or gDNA, and it came from T cells, B-cell-depleted T cells, or PBMCs.

The germline V gene has CDR1 SGHRS and CDR2 YFSETQ. This CDR3 is built from 14 residues. The V and J ends lost 6 bases and 2 bases respectively, with 14 bases between them. Repertoires were generated with immunoSEQ multiplex PCR, while TCRdb's copy carries only in-frame clones and drops some. The sample comprises over 50,000 clones, around 86% of which are singletons, and about 8.3% rests with the top ten. The rearrangement uses TRBV5-1 and TRBJ1-2, with D hard to call. The sequence was collected from a middle-aged man with active COVID-19. Sequenced input: peripheral blood. The CDR3 reads CASKGEGSNYGYTF. The CDR3 nucleotides read TGCGCCAGCAAAGGCGAGGGATCGAACTATGGCTACACCTTC. Drawing the rest from reference TRBV5-1 and TRBJ1-2, the complete variable domain is KAGVTQTPRYLIKTRGQQVTLSCSPISGHRSVSWYQQTPGQGLQFLFEYFSETQRNKGNFPGRFSGRQFSNSRSEMNVSTLELGDSALYLCASKGEGSNYGYTFGSGTRLTVV.